The subject of this entry is one TCR beta chain. This entry comes from a study of CD8 T cells in Susac syndrome. With random hexamers, about 0.5 to 1 ug RNA was reverse transcribed. Coverage of TCR beta CDR3 amplification by immunoSEQ multiplex PCR extended to 54 Vbeta and 13 Jbeta. TCRdb independently ran MiXCR on the immunoSEQ multiplex PCR reads; one entry per CDR3 protein. The sample comprises just over 300,000 distinct CDR3 sequences, roughly nine tenths of which are singletons, and over 0.065% rests with the top ten. CD8+ and CD4+ blood T cells underwent TCR beta sequencing. Each multiple sclerosis control was a treatment-naive patient with relapsing-remitting disease that was either stable or active. The sequencing sample was made of CD4+ T cells from PBMCs. The clonotype originates from a human donor with multiple sclerosis.

CDR3 in amino acids: CASRSWGVGTYNEQFF. In nucleotides, the CDR3 is TGTGCCAGCAGAAGTTGGGGGGTCGGAACCTACAATGAGCAGTTCTTC. The gene calls are TRBV28 and TRBJ2-1, with D possibly TRBD2 on 6 matching bases. Trimming removed 6 bases at V and 2 bases at J, with 17 bases between. Germline V lookup: CDR1 MDHEN, CDR2 SYDVKM. The CDR3 consists of 16 residues.